The TCR beta chain described here comes from a study of shared clonotypes between healthy human individuals. Sequencing was performed with immunoSEQ multiplex PCR; in TCRdb, only in-frame clones are kept and a portion is missing. The sample contains 150,000 to 200,000 clones, approximately 92% of which appear only once. V was shortened by 1 base and J by 1 base, with 10 bases between the two germline ends. This CDR3 has 15 amino acids. Germline CDR1 is MNHNS and CDR2 is SASEGT. The rearrangement links TRBV6-1 to TRBJ1-1; no clear D gene. The sequence was obtained from a woman aged 25 to 39 in good health. What was sequenced was naive CD4+ T cells sorted from blood. Subset reported: CD45RA+ positively selected. The CDR3 here is CASSEGIGRNTEAFF. The CDR3 DNA is TGTGCCAGCAGTGAAGGAATAGGAAGGAACACTGAAGCTTTCTTT.